These 5 T cell receptor beta chains were sequenced from one sample in a study of blood T cells in healthy people across ages. Alongside a J-beta primer mix, a sample-barcoded 5' primer served in a second PCR lasting about 7 to 12 cycles. Each CDR3 protein gets one entry after TCRdb re-called the 5' RACE reads with MiXCR. This table holds around 800,000 distinct CDR3 sequences, 25% to 30% found once. This sample also appeared in a second study, on T cells of mothers and their children.

The sample taken for sequencing was blood. The receptor set was obtained from a boy between 10 and 17 years old in good health.

DNA for the CDR3: TGCGCCAGCTTCGGAGATAATGAAAAACTGTTTTTT. This gives the protein CASFGDNEKLFF. This rearrangement joins TRBV5-1 to TRBJ1-4, with unresolved D. Germline CDR1 is SGHRS and CDR2 is YFSETQ. V lost 7 bases and J lost 4, with 8 bases in between. CDR3 size: 12 residues.

The CDR3: CASSGGGRQETQYF. DNA for the CDR3: TGTGCCAGCAGTGGGGGGGGGCGACAAGAGACCCAGTACTTC. This chain joins TRBV2 and TRBJ2-5, with a weak D call TRBD2 (7 bases). Germline assignment: CDR1 SNHLY and CDR2 FYNNEI. Trimming shortened V by 4 bases and J by 2 bases, and 11 bases separated the two germline ends. The length of the CDR3 is 14 residues.

The chain combines TRBV20-1 with TRBJ2-7; 8 bases are shared with TRBD2. The V gene's germline CDR1 is DFQATT and CDR2 SNEGSKA (reference sequence). This CDR3 spans 14 amino acids. Trimming cost V 3 bases and J 5 bases; bases outside gene matches: 9. CDR3 DNA: TGCAGTGCTAGTACGAGCGGGAGAATCCACGAGCAGTACTTC. Its protein is CSASTSGRIHEQYF.

This clonotype was observed a few times. The chain has TRBV6-1 and TRBJ1-2; D is ambiguous. This CDR3 has 15 residues. Germline V gene lookup returns CDR1 MNHNS and CDR2 SASEGT. Trimming removed 10 bases at V and 3 bases at J, with 21 bases between. The CDR3 DNA is TGTGCCACCCAAAATACCGGCAGGTCGGACTATGGCTACACCTTC. It is translated as CATQNTGRSDYGYTF.

In the case of this clonotype: One end of the junction does not line up with germline, which may come from a read error. This rearrangement joins TRBV20-1 to TRBJ2-4; 7 bases line up with TRBD1. The CDR3 spans 15 residues. Germline V gene data show CDR1 as DFQATT and CDR2 as SNEGSKA (reference sequence). CDR3 sequence (DNA): TGCAGTGCTTCATCGACAGGGACGAGCAAAAACACTCAGTACTTC. This encodes CSASSTGTSKNTQYF.